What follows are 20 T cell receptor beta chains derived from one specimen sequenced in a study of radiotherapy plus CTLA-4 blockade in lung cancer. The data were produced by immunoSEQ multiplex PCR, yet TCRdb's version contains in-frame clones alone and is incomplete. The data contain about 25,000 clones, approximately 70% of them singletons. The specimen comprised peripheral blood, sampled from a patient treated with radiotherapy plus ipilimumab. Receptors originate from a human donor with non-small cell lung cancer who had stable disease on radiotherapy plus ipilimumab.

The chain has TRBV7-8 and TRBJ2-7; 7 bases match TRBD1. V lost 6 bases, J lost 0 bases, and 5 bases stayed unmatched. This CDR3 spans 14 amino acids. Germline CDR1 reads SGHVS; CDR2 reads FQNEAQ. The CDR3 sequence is CASSHRDSSYEQYF. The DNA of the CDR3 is TGTGCCAGCAGTCACCGGGACAGCTCCTACGAGCAGTACTTC.

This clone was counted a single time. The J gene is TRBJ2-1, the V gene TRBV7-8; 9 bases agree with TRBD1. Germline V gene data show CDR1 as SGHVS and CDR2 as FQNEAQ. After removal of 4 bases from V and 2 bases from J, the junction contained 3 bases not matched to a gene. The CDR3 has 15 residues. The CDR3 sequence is CASSYRDRAYNEQFF. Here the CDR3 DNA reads TGTGCCAGCAGCTACCGGGACAGGGCCTACAATGAGCAGTTCTTC.

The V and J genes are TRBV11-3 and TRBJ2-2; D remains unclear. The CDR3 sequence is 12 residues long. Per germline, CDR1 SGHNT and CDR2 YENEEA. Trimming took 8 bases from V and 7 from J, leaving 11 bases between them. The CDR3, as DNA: TGTGCCAGCGGGCAGACGATCGGGGAGCTGTTTTTT. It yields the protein CASGQTIGELFF.

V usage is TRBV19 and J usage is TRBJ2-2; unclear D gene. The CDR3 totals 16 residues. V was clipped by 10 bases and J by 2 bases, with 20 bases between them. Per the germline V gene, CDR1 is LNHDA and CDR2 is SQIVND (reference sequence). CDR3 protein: CANSLLLTANTGELFF. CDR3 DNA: TGTGCCAATAGCTTACTCCTCACCGCCAACACCGGGGAGCTGTTTTTT.

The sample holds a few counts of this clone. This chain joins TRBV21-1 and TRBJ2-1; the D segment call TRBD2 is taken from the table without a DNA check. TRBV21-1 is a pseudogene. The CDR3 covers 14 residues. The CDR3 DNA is TGTGCCAGCAGTAGTCCAGCTCGGGGATGGGGGCAGTTCTTC. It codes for CASSSPARGWGQFF.

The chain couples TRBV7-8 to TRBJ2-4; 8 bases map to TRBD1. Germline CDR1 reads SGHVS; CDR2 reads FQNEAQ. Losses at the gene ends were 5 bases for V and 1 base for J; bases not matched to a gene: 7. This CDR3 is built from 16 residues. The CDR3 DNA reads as TGTGCCAGCAGCAAAATGGACAGGGCGGCCAAAAACATTCAGTACTTC. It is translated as CASSKMDRAAKNIQYF.

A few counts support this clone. The CDR3 spells CASSLVGLELFF. For the CDR3, the DNA is TGTGCCAGCAGCTTAGTAGGGCTCGAGCTGTTTTTT. V is TRBV7-2 and J is TRBJ2-2; D is unresolved. The germline V gene encodes CDR1 SGHTA and CDR2 FQGNSA. CDR3 size: 12 residues. V lost 1 base, J lost 11 bases, and 8 bases lay in between.

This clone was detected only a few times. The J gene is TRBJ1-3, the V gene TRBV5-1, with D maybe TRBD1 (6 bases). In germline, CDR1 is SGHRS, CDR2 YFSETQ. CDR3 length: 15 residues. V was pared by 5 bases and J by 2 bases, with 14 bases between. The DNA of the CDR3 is TGCGCCAGCAGTCCTACAGGGTCGGCTGGAAACACCATATATTTT. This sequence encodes CASSPTGSAGNTIYF.

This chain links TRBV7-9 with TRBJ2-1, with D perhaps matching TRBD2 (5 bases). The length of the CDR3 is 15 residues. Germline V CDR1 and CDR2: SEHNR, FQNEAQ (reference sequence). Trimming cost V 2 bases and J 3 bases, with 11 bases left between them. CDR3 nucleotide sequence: TGTGCCAGCAGCTTACTCGCGGGTGACTACAATGAGCAGTTCTTC. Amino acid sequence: CASSLLAGDYNEQFF.

CDR3: CASSVAGQRTSYNEQFF. CDR3 bases: TGTGCCAGCAGCGTAGCCGGGCAGCGCACCTCCTACAATGAGCAGTTCTTC. This chain uses TRBV9 with TRBJ2-1; D remains ambiguous. Trimming left V 0 bases short and J 0 bases short, with 13 bases between. This CDR3 contains 17 residues. From germline, CDR1 is SGDLS and CDR2 YYNGEE.

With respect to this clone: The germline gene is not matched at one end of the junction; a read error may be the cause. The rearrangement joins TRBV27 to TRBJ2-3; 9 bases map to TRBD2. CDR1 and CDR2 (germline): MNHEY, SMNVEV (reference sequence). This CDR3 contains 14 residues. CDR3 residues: CTSSLGLAGYTQYF. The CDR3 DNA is TGTACCAGCAGTTTGGGGCTAGCGGGGTATACGCAGTATTTT.

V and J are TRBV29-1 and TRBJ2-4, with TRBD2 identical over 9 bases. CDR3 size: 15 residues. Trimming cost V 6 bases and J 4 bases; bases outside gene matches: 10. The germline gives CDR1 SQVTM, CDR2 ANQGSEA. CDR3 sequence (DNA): TGCAGCGTCGCGAGGACTAGCGAACAAAAAAACATTCAGTACTTC. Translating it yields CSVARTSEQKNIQYF.

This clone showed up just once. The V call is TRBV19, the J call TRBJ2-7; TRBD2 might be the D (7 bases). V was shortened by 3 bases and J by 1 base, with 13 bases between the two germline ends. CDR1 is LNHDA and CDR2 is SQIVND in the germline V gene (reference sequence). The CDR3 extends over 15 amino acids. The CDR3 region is CASSITAGASYEQYF. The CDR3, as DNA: TGTGCCAGTAGTATTACCGCGGGGGCTTCCTACGAGCAGTACTTC.

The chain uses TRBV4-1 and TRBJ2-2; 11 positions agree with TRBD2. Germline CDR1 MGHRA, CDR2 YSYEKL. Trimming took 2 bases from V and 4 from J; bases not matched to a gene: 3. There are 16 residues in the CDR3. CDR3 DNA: TGCGCCAGCAGCCAAAGGACTAGCGGGTCCACCGGGGAGCTGTTTTTT. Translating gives CASSQRTSGSTGELFF.

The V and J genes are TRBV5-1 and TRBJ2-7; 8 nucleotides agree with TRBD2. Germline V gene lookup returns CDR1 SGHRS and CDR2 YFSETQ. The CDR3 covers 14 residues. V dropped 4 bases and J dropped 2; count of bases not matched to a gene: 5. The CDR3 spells CASSTGGLAYEQYF. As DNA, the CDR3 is TGCGCCAGCAGCACTGGGGGACTAGCCTACGAGCAGTACTTC.

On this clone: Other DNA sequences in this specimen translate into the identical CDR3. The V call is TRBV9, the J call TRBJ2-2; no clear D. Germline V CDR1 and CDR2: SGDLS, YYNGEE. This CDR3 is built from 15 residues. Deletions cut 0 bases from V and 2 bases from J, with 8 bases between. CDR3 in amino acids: CASSVGGSNTGELFF. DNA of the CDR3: TGTGCCAGCAGCGTAGGAGGTAGCAACACCGGGGAGCTGTTTTTT.

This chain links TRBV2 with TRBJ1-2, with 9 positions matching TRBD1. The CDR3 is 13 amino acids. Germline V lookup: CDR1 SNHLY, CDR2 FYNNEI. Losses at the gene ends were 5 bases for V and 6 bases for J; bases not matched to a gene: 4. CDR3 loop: CASSRGQGDGYTF. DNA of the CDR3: TGTGCCAGCAGTCGGGGACAGGGAGATGGCTACACCTTC.

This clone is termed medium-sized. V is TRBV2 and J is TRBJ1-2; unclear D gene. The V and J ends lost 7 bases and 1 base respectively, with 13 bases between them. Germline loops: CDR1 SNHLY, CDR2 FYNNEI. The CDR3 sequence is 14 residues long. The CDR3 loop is CASTQDAVNYGYTF. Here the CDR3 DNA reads TGTGCCAGCACCCAGGACGCTGTTAACTATGGCTACACCTTC.

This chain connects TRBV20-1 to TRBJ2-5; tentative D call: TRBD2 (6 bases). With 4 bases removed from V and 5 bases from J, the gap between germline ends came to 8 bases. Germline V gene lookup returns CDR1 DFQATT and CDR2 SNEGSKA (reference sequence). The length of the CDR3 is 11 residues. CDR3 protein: CSATGSETQYF. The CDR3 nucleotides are TGCAGTGCTACCGGGAGTGAGACCCAGTACTTC.

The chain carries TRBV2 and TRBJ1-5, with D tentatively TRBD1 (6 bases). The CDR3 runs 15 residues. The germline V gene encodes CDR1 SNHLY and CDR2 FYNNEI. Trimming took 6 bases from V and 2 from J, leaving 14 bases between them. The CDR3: CASSRLAGGNQPQHF. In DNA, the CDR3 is TGTGCCAGCAGCCGCCTCGCAGGGGGCAATCAGCCCCAGCATTTT.